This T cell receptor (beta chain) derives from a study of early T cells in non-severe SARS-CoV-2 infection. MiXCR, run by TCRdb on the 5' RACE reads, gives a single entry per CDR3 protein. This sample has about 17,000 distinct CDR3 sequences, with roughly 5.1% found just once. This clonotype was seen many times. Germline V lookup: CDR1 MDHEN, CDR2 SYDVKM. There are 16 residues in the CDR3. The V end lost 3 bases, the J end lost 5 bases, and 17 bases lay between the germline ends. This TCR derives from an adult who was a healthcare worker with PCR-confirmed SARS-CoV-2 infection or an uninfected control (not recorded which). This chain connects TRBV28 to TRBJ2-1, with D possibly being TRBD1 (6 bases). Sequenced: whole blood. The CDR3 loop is CASSFPGQKINNEQFF. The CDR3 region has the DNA TGTGCCAGCAGTTTCCCCGGACAGAAAATTAACAATGAGCAGTTCTTC.